This TCR beta chain was captured by sequencing in a study of shared clonotypes between healthy human individuals. Ten or more counts support this clone. The germline gives CDR1 MNHEY, CDR2 SMNVEV (reference sequence). CDR3 size: 14 residues. The V end lost 0 bases, the J end lost 7 bases, and 10 bases lay between the germline ends. The table came from immunoSEQ multiplex PCR; TCRdb's copy has only in-frame clones and leaves some out. The sample carries over a million clones, 75% to 85% recorded once. The sequencing sample was made of memory CD4+ T cells from PBMCs. Documented subset: CD45RA-negative fraction. The sequence was obtained from a man aged 18 to 35 in good health. Some clones in this sample may be carry-over from other donors' samples. The rearrangement links TRBV27 to TRBJ2-1, with D perhaps assigned TRBD1 or TRBD2 (5 bases each). The CDR3 DNA reads TGTGCCAGCAGTTTATCGAGGGGTTCGAATGAGCAGTTCTTC. Protein sequence: CASSLSRGSNEQFF.